The next 31 T cell receptor beta chains were all read from a single sample in a study of cytomegalovirus exposure and HLA in healthy donors. The PCR was carried out with 60 Vbeta primers and 13 Jbeta primers. Profiling relied on immunoSEQ multiplex PCR, and the TCRdb table lists in-frame clones only, not all of them. The table lists around 190,000 clones, more than 70% of them singletons. Sample: PBMCs. These TCRs come from a young man in good health and CMV-seropositive.

The rearrangement uses TRBV5-1 and TRBJ2-1; the D is unclear. V was pared by 0 bases and J by 2 bases, with 9 bases between. The germline V gene has CDR1 SGHRS and CDR2 YFSETQ. CDR3 length: 15 amino acids. This chain's CDR3 is CASSLGGYTYNEQFF. The CDR3 DNA sequence: TGCGCCAGCAGCTTGGGAGGTTATACCTACAATGAGCAGTTCTTC.

About this clone: A read error may produce the germline difference seen at one junction end. The genes are TRBV7-7 and TRBJ2-1, with 8 bases identical to TRBD2. The CDR3 length is 16 residues. Germline V gene sequence: CDR1 SSHAT, CDR2 FNYEAQ (reference sequence). The CDR3 region is CASSSLAGTPFNEQFF. The CDR3, as DNA: TGTGCTAGCAGCTCATTAGCGGGGACCCCTTTCAATGAGCAGTTCTTC.

This rearrangement joins TRBV5-1 to TRBJ2-7; 14 bases agree with TRBD2. The CDR3 contains 16 residues. J lost 4 bases, V lost 2 bases, and 5 bases had no gene match. Germline CDR1 and CDR2: SGHRS and YFSETQ. Here the CDR3 DNA reads TGCGCCAGCAGCTTTGGGACTAGCGGGAGCAAGTACGAGCAGTACTTC. Protein sequence: CASSFGTSGSKYEQYF.

The rearrangement links TRBV6-5 to TRBJ1-1, with no clear D. The CDR3 runs to 13 residues. The ends were cut back, 0 bases at V and 9 bases at J, with 11 bases in the middle. Germline V gene lookup returns CDR1 MNHEY and CDR2 SVGAGI. CDR3 sequence reads: CASSYSGDLKAFF. CDR3 DNA: TGTGCCAGCAGTTACTCCGGAGATCTCAAAGCTTTCTTT.

The table lists this clone with a few counts. V gene TRBV30 combines with J gene TRBJ1-1; D is possibly TRBD1 (6 bases). The V and J ends lost 0 bases and 5 bases respectively, with 19 bases between them. Per the germline V gene, CDR1 is GTSNPN and CDR2 is SVGIG (reference sequence). CDR3 length: 16 residues. Here the CDR3 reads CAWSVLGGVRKTEAFF. In DNA, the CDR3 is TGTGCCTGGAGTGTACTTGGGGGCGTGAGAAAAACTGAAGCTTTCTTT.

The chain carries TRBV10-1 and TRBJ2-7; no clear D. The length of the CDR3 is 13 residues. The V gene's germline CDR1 is WNHNN and CDR2 SYGVQD (reference sequence). V lost 7 bases, J lost 1 base, and 11 bases lay in between. The CDR3 coding sequence is TGCGCCAGCAAGTCGAAGCCTTCCTACGAGCAGTACTTC. This encodes CASKSKPSYEQYF.

This chain links TRBV19 with TRBJ2-7, with D unclear. The CDR3 has 12 amino acids. The V end was cut by 11 bases, the J end by 7 bases, with 18 bases between. CDR1 is LNHDA and CDR2 is SQIVND in the germline V gene (reference sequence). CDR3 region: CASGDLSVEQYF. For the CDR3, the DNA is TGTGCCTCGGGTGACTTGTCGGTTGAGCAGTACTTC.

The chain has TRBV7-2 and TRBJ2-7; D might be TRBD2 (5 bases). Trimming took 8 bases from V and 0 from J, leaving 11 bases between them. Germline V lookup: CDR1 SGHTA, CDR2 FQGNSA. The CDR3 extends over 13 amino acids. The CDR3 sequence is CASGLAGSYEQYF. The CDR3 DNA is TGTGCCAGCGGCCTTGCGGGCTCCTACGAGCAGTACTTC.

The chain uses TRBV19 and TRBJ1-1; D not certain. CDR3 length: 20 amino acids. V lost 7 bases and J 1 base, leaving 31 bases between the germline ends. Germline CDR1 and CDR2: LNHDA and SQIVND (reference sequence). CDR3 amino acids: CASKDSWLAGILRGNTEAFF. CDR3 nucleotides: TGTGCCAGTAAGGATTCGTGGCTAGCGGGAATTCTACGAGGGAACACTGAAGCTTTCTTT.

The table lists this clone with a few counts. The J gene is TRBJ1-4, the V gene TRBV19; D may be TRBD1 (5 bases). The CDR3 is 13 amino acids. Per germline, CDR1 LNHDA and CDR2 SQIVND (reference sequence). The V end lost 5 bases, the J end lost 5 bases, and 9 bases lay between the germline ends. The DNA of the CDR3 is TGTGCCAGTAGTCGGGGGAGAAATGAAAAACTGTTTTTT. This translates into CASSRGRNEKLFF.

There are a few counts of this clone. The chain combines TRBV27 with TRBJ1-1; 8 nucleotides align to TRBD1. Germline CDR1 MNHEY, CDR2 SMNVEV (reference sequence). The CDR3 consists of 16 residues. With 5 bases clipped from V and 1 base from J, the junction kept 9 bases outside the gene matches. CDR3 DNA sequence: TGTGCCAGCAGTCATCAAATAGGGACAGGGAACACTGAAGCTTTCTTT. Protein sequence: CASSHQIGTGNTEAFF.

The chain uses TRBV27 and TRBJ2-5; 8 positions agree with TRBD1. The V and J ends lost 3 bases and 2 bases, in that order; junction bases with no gene match: 2. This CDR3 contains 14 residues. Per germline, CDR1 MNHEY and CDR2 SMNVEV (reference sequence). As DNA, the CDR3 is TGTGCCAGCAGTTTCAGGGGGCGTCAAGAGACCCAGTACTTC. This sequence encodes CASSFRGRQETQYF.

This sequence joins TRBV19 and TRBJ1-6; possibly TRBD1 for D (6 bases). With 3 bases removed from V and 9 bases from J, the gap between germline ends came to 15 bases. CDR1 and CDR2 (germline): LNHDA, SQIVND (reference sequence). CDR3 length equals 15 residues. CDR3 protein: CASSIQARDTSPLHF. CDR3 in DNA: TGTGCCAGTAGTATCCAAGCGAGGGACACTTCACCCCTCCACTTT.

V usage is TRBV19 and J usage is TRBJ2-1; TRBD2 matches at 12 bases. The CDR3 extends over 16 amino acids. The V segment lost 5 bases and the J segment 6 bases; nucleotides outside the gene matches: 8. Looked up from germline, CDR1 is LNHDA and CDR2 is SQIVND (reference sequence). This CDR3 reads CASSSSSGGAINEQFF. The CDR3 DNA reads TGTGCCAGTAGTTCCTCTAGCGGGGGGGCGATCAATGAGCAGTTCTTC.

This chain joins TRBV7-2 and TRBJ1-2; 9 positions match TRBD1. The trim removed 2 bases at V and 6 bases at J, leaving 1 base unmatched. The CDR3 is 13 amino acids. Germline loops: CDR1 SGHTA, CDR2 FQGNSA. The CDR3 DNA reads TGTGCCAGCAGCTTAAGACAGGGGGATGGCTACACCTTC. It is translated as CASSLRQGDGYTF.

The chain employs TRBV11-3 and TRBJ2-1, with TRBD2 matching over 8 bases. CDR1 and CDR2 (germline): SGHNT, YENEEA. V was pared by 3 bases and J by 4 bases, with 5 bases of the junction left unmatched. This CDR3 region has 15 residues. CDR3: CASSLTAGGYNEQFF. The CDR3 DNA sequence: TGTGCCAGCAGCTTGACTGCGGGAGGTTACAATGAGCAGTTCTTC.

This clone was observed a single time. The chain is built from TRBV18 and TRBJ1-5; no reliable D call. With 6 bases removed from V and 1 base from J, the gap between germline ends came to 7 bases. Per germline, CDR1 KGHSH and CDR2 LQKENI. The CDR3 length is 13 residues. In nucleotides, the CDR3 is TGTGCCAGCTCCAGCGACAGCAATCAGCCCCAGCATTTT. It specifies CASSSDSNQPQHF.

This chain links TRBV11-2 with TRBJ2-7; possible D gene TRBD2, 5 bases. V gave up 2 bases and J gave up 3 bases, with 11 bases separating them. Germline loops: CDR1 SGHAT, CDR2 FQNNGV. CDR3 length equals 14 residues. In nucleotides, the CDR3 is TGTGCCAGCAGCTTATTCGCTAGCCGCTACGAGCAGTACTTC. Its protein product is CASSLFASRYEQYF.

The chain couples TRBV25-1 to TRBJ2-7; unclear D gene. V was clipped by 11 bases and J by 1 base, with 9 bases between them. CDR3 size: 11 residues. Germline V gene lookup returns CDR1 MGHDK and CDR2 SYGVNS. The CDR3 spells CASQQSYEQYF. In DNA, the CDR3 is TGTGCCTCTCAACAGTCCTACGAGCAGTACTTC.

This sequence joins TRBV9 and TRBJ2-2; D is uncertain. The CDR3 length is 12 residues. The ends were cut back, 4 bases at V and 4 bases at J, with 5 bases in the middle. Per the germline V gene, CDR1 is SGDLS and CDR2 is YYNGEE. CDR3 in amino acids: CASSLLTGELFF. CDR3 bases: TGTGCCAGCAGCCTCCTCACCGGGGAGCTGTTTTTT.

The chain has TRBV7-9 and TRBJ1-1; D not resolved. Trimming removed 5 bases from V and 0 bases from J, with 7 bases in between. The CDR3 totals 13 residues. Germline loops: CDR1 SEHNR, CDR2 FQNEAQ (reference sequence). CDR3 protein: CASSPSMNTEAFF. The CDR3 DNA follows: TGTGCCAGCAGCCCGAGTATGAACACTGAAGCTTTCTTT.

The genes are TRBV2 and TRBJ1-1, with D tentatively TRBD1 (6 bases). This CDR3 has 17 residues. Germline lookup yields CDR1 SNHLY and CDR2 FYNNEI. The V gene lost 5 bases and the J gene lost 5 bases, with 24 bases spanning the gap. The CDR3 nucleotides are TGTGCCAGCAGTTCCACCCGGGGGGCAGGGGTGATTACTGAAGCTTTCTTT. It yields the protein CASSSTRGAGVITEAFF.

The genes are TRBV27 and TRBJ1-4; 7 nucleotides line up with TRBD1. CDR3 length: 18 amino acids. V was clipped by 0 bases and J by 0 bases; unmatched bases: 7. CDR1 and CDR2 from the germline V gene are MNHEY and SMNVEV (reference sequence). The CDR3 is CASSLSSAGGTTNEKLFF. The CDR3 DNA reads TGTGCCAGCAGTTTATCGTCGGCAGGGGGAACAACTAATGAAAAACTGTTTTTT. Using reference TRBV27 and TRBJ1-4 for the parts outside the CDR3, the full variable domain is EAQVTQNPRYLITVTGKKLTVTCSQNMNHEYMSWYRQDPGLGLRQIYYSMNVEVTDKGDVPEGYKVSRKEKRNFPLILESPSPNQTSLYFCASSLSSAGGTTNEKLFFGSGTQLSVL.

This clone was observed once. This chain joins TRBV6-4 and TRBJ1-2; possible D gene TRBD1, 6 bases. This CDR3 contains 14 residues. V lost 5 bases, J lost 8 bases, and 18 bases lay in between. CDR1 is MRHNA, CDR2 SNTAGT, per germline. The CDR3 DNA is TGTGCCAGCAGTCCCGACTCACAGGGTTGGGGCTACACCTTC. Protein sequence: CASSPDSQGWGYTF.

The V gene is TRBV15, the J gene TRBJ1-1, with D uncertain. Trimming shortened V by 0 bases and J by 1 base, and 9 bases separated the two germline ends. The germline gives CDR1 LNHNV, CDR2 YYDKDF (reference sequence). This CDR3 has 15 amino acids. The CDR3 region is CATSRDRHKNTEAFF. CDR3 DNA: TGTGCCACCAGCAGAGACCGACATAAGAACACTGAAGCTTTCTTT.

The V and J genes are TRBV4-2 and TRBJ2-2; 15 nucleotides agree with TRBD2. Trimming took 0 bases from V and 6 from J; bases not matched to a gene: 5. CDR3 length: 18 residues. Germline V gene data show CDR1 as LGHNA and CDR2 as YNFKEQ. The CDR3 loop is CASSQDGGLAGGAGELFF. CDR3 bases: TGTGCCAGCAGCCAAGATGGGGGACTAGCGGGAGGTGCCGGGGAGCTGTTTTTT.

CDR3 loop: CASTALGGAQRVYNEQFF. Here the CDR3 DNA reads TGTGCCAGTACTGCTCTGGGGGGGGCCCAACGGGTCTACAATGAGCAGTTCTTC. The V gene is TRBV19, the J gene TRBJ2-1, with D perhaps matching TRBD2 (7 bases). The germline CDR1 and CDR2 sequences are LNHDA and SQIVND (reference sequence). Deletions cut 7 bases from V and 3 bases from J, with 25 bases between. The CDR3 spans 18 residues.

The gene calls are TRBV19 and TRBJ2-2, with 7 positions matching TRBD2. The germline V gene has CDR1 LNHDA and CDR2 SQIVND (reference sequence). J lost 1 base, V lost 8 bases, and 7 bases had no gene match. The CDR3 has 15 residues. This CDR3 reads CASSGLAENTGELFF. Written as DNA, the CDR3 is TGTGCCAGTTCGGGCCTAGCGGAGAACACCGGGGAGCTGTTTTTT.

This chain joins TRBV7-2 and TRBJ2-1, with 14 bases aligning to TRBD2. The J segment lost 14 bases and the V segment lost 0 bases, leaving 9 bases of the junction unmatched. Per germline, CDR1 SGHTA and CDR2 FQGNSA. There are 16 residues in the CDR3. CDR3 protein: CASSLADGLAGGREFF. CDR3 in DNA: TGTGCCAGCAGCTTAGCGGACGGACTAGCGGGGGGAAGGGAGTTCTTC.

This rearrangement joins TRBV6-6 to TRBJ1-1; unclear D gene. Trimming removed 2 bases at V and 3 bases at J, with 16 bases between. This CDR3 has 16 residues. Germline CDR1 reads MNHNY; CDR2 reads SVGAGI (reference sequence). The CDR3 here is CASSYTRLAGDTEAFF. CDR3 nucleotide sequence: TGTGCCAGCAGTTACACCCGTCTGGCAGGCGACACTGAAGCTTTCTTT.

This clone was observed a single time. The chain uses TRBV28 and TRBJ2-5, with a weak D call TRBD2 (5 bases). The germline gives CDR1 MDHEN, CDR2 SYDVKM. V lost 10 bases to trimming and J lost 5 bases, with 17 bases between them. The CDR3 extends over 13 amino acids. The CDR3: CATIPEERETQYF. CDR3 nucleotide sequence: TGTGCCACAATCCCCGAGGAGCGGGAGACCCAGTACTTC.